The 9 T cell receptor beta chains below all came from one sample that was sequenced in a study of control samples from healthy donors and cancer patients. TCRdb's table, derived via immunoSEQ multiplex PCR, lists solely in-frame clones and lacks some. The top ten hold roughly 4% of the sample, which has fewer than 200,000 clones, just over 90% seen once. The sequencing sample was made of blood. The receptors originated from a woman in her fifties or sixties in good health.

J is TRBJ2-2 and V is TRBV19, with D unresolved. From germline, CDR1 is LNHDA and CDR2 SQIVND (reference sequence). V lost 0 bases to trimming and J lost 6 bases, with 11 bases between them. The CDR3 spans 15 residues. CDR3 sequence reads: CASSIDHPQSGELFF. The CDR3 DNA reads as TGTGCCAGTAGTATAGATCATCCCCAGTCCGGGGAGCTGTTTTTT.

This sequence joins TRBV30 and TRBJ1-2, with a possible D match to TRBD1 (5 bases). Germline V lookup: CDR1 GTSNPN, CDR2 SVGIG (reference sequence). V was trimmed by 1 base and J by 4 bases, leaving 13 bases between them. The length of the CDR3 is 14 residues. CDR3 coding DNA: TGTGCCTGGAGTGGGGGGAGCCCGGGCTATGGCTACACCTTC. Translation: CAWSGGSPGYGYTF. The variable domain in full, with the rest retrieved from reference TRBV30 and TRBJ1-2, is SQTIHQWPATLVQPVGSPLSLECTVEGTSNPNLYWYRQAAGRGLQLLFYSVGIGQISSEVPQNLSASRPQDRQFILSSKKLLLSDSGFYLCAWSGGSPGYGYTFGSGTRLTVV.

The chain has TRBV7-9 and TRBJ2-7; possible D gene TRBD2, 5 bases. The CDR3 sequence is 15 residues long. From germline, CDR1 is SEHNR and CDR2 FQNEAQ (reference sequence). The V end was cut by 1 base, the J end by 3 bases, with 13 bases between. The CDR3 here is CASSLGGQNIYEQYF. The CDR3 DNA follows: TGTGCCAGCAGCTTAGGAGGGCAGAATATCTACGAGCAGTACTTC.

The chain is built from TRBV5-1 and TRBJ1-2, with D maybe TRBD1 (5 bases). Germline CDR1 reads SGHRS; CDR2 reads YFSETQ. There are 16 residues in the CDR3. V lost 4 bases and J 4 bases, leaving 20 bases between the germline ends. The CDR3 DNA sequence: TGCGCCAGCAGCCCGGCGGGACCCGGGGGAGGCTATGGCTACACCTTC. Its translation is CASSPAGPGGGYGYTF.

The J gene is TRBJ1-6, the V gene TRBV11-3; D call uncertain. Germline V gene data show CDR1 as SGHNT and CDR2 as YENEEA. V was cut by 0 bases and J by 9 bases, with 6 bases left in between. The CDR3 spans 13 residues. The DNA for the CDR3 is TGTGCCAGCAGCTTAGATACATTTTCACCCCTCCACTTT. Its protein product is CASSLDTFSPLHF. Based on the CDR3 plus reference TRBV11-3 and TRBJ1-6, the full variable domain is EAGVVQSPRYKIIEKKQPVAFWCNPISGHNTLYWYLQNLGQGPELLIRYENEEAVDDSQLPKDRFSAERLKGVDSTLKIQPAELGDSAVYLCASSLDTFSPLHFGNGTRLTVT.

V gene TRBV5-8 combines with J gene TRBJ2-4; tentatively, D is TRBD1 or TRBD2 (6 bases each). The V end was cut by 2 bases, the J end by 1 base, with 16 bases between. CDR1 is SGHTS and CDR2 is YDEGEE in the germline V gene. The CDR3 is 17 residues long. CDR3 nucleotides: TGTGCCAGCAGCTTCTTTTACGGGGGCCTGGCCAAAAACATTCAGTACTTC. This sequence encodes CASSFFYGGLAKNIQYF.

The chain employs TRBV10-3 and TRBJ2-3; 13 bases are a match to TRBD2. With 3 bases clipped from V and 4 bases from J, the junction kept 4 bases outside the gene matches. From germline, CDR1 is ENHRY and CDR2 SYGVKD. The CDR3 is 16 residues long. The CDR3 nucleotides are TGTGCCATCAGTGAAACTAGCGGGGGGGCCGCAGATACGCAGTATTTT. This codes for CAISETSGGAADTQYF.

The chain carries TRBV4-2 and TRBJ1-5; D not resolved. V shed 0 bases and J shed 3 bases, with 9 bases lying between them. CDR1 is LGHNA, CDR2 YNFKEQ, per germline. This CDR3 contains 15 residues. CDR3 DNA sequence: TGTGCCAGCAGCCAAGAGTGGGTGTTCAATCAGCCCCAGCATTTT. Its translation: CASSQEWVFNQPQHF.

The V call is TRBV11-1, the J call TRBJ2-7; no clear D gene. The CDR3 is made up of 12 amino acids. With 1 base removed from V and 6 bases from J, the gap between germline ends came to 7 bases. The germline V gene has CDR1 SGHAT and CDR2 FQDESV (reference sequence). The CDR3 here is CASSLVASEQYF. DNA of the CDR3: TGTGCCAGCAGCTTAGTAGCTAGCGAGCAGTACTTC. The variable domain in full, completed from reference TRBV11-1 and TRBJ2-7, reads EAEVAQSPRYKITEKSQAVAFWCDPISGHATLYWYRQILGQGPELLVQFQDESVVDDSQLPKDRFSAERLKGVDSTLKIQPAELGDSAMYLCASSLVASEQYFGPGTRLTVT.